The present TCR beta chain was sequenced within a study of T cells in Graves' hyperthyroidism and ophthalmopathy. This clonotype was seen at least ten times. V was pared by 0 bases and J by 6 bases, with 15 bases between. CDR1 is KGHSH, CDR2 LQKENI, per germline. This CDR3 is 16 amino acids long. RNA transcripts served as the template for amplifying TCR beta CDR3 regions. HTBI primers were employed in a first-round RT-PCR of the TCR CDR3. TCRdb reanalysed the multiplex PCR reads using MiXCR and keeps one entry per CDR3 protein. Of approximately 640,000 distinct CDR3 sequences listed, roughly 16% were seen once; the top ten hold around 4%. Cells are PBMCs isolated from about 10 ml of fresh blood.

The TCR sequence derives from a woman between 25 and 40 years old with Graves' hyperthyroidism. Sequencing was done on a sample of blood. J is TRBJ2-1 and V is TRBV18; a possible D gene is TRBD2 (6 bases). The CDR3 DNA reads as TGTGCCAGCTCACCACCGTCAGGAGGGGTGGGCAATGAGCAGTTCTTC. This translates into CASSPPSGGVGNEQFF.